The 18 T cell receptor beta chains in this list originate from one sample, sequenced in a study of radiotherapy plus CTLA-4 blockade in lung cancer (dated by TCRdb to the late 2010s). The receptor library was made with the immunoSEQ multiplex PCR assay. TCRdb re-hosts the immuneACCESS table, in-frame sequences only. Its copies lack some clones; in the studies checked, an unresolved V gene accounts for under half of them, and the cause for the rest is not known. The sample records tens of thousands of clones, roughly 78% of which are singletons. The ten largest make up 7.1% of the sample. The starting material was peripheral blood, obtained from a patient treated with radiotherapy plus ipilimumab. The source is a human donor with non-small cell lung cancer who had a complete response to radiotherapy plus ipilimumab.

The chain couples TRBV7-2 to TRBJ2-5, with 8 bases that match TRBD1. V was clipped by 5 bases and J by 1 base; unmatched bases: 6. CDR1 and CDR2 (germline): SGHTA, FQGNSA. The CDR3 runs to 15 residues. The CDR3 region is CASSARDRIQETQYF. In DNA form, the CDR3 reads TGTGCCAGCAGCGCCCGGGACAGGATCCAAGAGACCCAGTACTTC.

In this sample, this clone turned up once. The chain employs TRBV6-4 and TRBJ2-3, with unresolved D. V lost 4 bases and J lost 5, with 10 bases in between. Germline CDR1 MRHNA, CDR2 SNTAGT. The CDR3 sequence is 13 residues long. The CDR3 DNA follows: TGTGCCAGCAGTGTGCGGATGGAAGATACGCAGTATTTT. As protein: CASSVRMEDTQYF.

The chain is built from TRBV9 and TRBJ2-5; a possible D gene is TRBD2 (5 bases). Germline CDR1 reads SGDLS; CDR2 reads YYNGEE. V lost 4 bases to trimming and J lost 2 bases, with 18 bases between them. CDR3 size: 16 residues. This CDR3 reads CASSPTPGNPQETQYF. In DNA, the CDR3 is TGTGCCAGCAGCCCCACCCCGGGGAACCCACAAGAGACCCAGTACTTC.

Here the CDR3 DNA reads TGTGCCAGCAGTGCGAAGGGGAACACTGAAGCTTTCTTT. Its translation: CASSAKGNTEAFF. This chain links TRBV6-1 with TRBJ1-1; D not resolved. The CDR3 has 13 residues. Germline V CDR1 and CDR2: MNHNS, SASEGT. With 4 bases removed from V and 1 base from J, the gap between germline ends came to 7 bases.

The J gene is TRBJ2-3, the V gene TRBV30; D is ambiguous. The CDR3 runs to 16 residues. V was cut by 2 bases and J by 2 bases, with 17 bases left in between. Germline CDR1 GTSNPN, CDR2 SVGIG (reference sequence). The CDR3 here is CAWSLFTVTFTDTQYF. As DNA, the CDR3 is TGTGCCTGGAGTCTTTTTACGGTCACTTTCACAGATACGCAGTATTTT.

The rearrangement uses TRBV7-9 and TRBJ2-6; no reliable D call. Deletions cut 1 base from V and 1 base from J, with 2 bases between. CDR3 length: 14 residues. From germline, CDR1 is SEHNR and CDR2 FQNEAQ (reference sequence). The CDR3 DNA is TGTGCCAGCAGCTTAGGGTCTGGGGCCAACGTCCTGACTTTC. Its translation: CASSLGSGANVLTF.

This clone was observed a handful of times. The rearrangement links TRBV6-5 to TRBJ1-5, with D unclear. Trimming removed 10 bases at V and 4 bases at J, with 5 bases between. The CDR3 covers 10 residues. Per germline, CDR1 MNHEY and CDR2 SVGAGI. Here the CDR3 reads CATNNQPQHF. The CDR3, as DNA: TGTGCCACAAATAATCAGCCCCAGCATTTT.

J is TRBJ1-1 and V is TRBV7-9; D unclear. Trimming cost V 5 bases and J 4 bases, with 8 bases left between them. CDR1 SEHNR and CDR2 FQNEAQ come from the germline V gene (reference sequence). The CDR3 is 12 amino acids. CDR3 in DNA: TGTGCCAGCAGCAAATTAGGCACTGAAGCTTTCTTT. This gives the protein CASSKLGTEAFF.

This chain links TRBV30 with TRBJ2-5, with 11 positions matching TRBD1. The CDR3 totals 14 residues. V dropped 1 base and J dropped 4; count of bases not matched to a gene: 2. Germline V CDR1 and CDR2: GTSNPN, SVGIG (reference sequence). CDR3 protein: CAWSGTGGGETQYF. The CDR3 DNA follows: TGTGCCTGGAGTGGGACAGGGGGCGGAGAGACCCAGTACTTC.

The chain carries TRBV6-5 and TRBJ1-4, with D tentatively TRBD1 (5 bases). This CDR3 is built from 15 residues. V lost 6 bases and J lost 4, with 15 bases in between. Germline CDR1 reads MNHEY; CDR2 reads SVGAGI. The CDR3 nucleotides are TGTGCCAGCAGCCTCACTTGGGGGGTTAATGAAAAACTGTTTTTT. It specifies CASSLTWGVNEKLFF.

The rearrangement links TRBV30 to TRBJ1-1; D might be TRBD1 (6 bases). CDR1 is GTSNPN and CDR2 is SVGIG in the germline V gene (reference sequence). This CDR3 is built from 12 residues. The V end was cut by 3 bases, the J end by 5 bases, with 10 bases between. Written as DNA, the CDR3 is TGTGCCTGGAGGGGGACACGTACTGAAGCTTTCTTT. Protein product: CAWRGTRTEAFF. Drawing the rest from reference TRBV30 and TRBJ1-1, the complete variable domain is SQTIHQWPATLVQPVGSPLSLECTVEGTSNPNLYWYRQAAGRGLQLLFYSVGIGQISSEVPQNLSASRPQDRQFILSSKKLLLSDSGFYLCAWRGTRTEAFFGQGTRLTVV.

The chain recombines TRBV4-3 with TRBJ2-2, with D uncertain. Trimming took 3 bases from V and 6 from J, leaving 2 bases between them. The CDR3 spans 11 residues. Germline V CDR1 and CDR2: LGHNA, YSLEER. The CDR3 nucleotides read TGCGCCAGCAGCCATTCCGGGGAGCTGTTTTTT. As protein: CASSHSGELFF.

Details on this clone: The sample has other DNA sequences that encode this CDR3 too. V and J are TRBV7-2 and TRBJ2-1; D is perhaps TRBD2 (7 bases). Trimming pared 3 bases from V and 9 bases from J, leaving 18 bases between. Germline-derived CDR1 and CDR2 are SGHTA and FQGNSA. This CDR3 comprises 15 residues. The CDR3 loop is CASSFLAWGGGEQFF. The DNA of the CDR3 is TGTGCCAGCAGCTTCCTAGCGTGGGGGGGCGGTGAGCAGTTCTTC.

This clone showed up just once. The CDR3 here is CASSGGTGRLKTSYGYTF. DNA of the CDR3: TGCGCCAGCAGTGGGGGGACCGGGAGGCTTAAGACCTCCTATGGCTACACCTTC. The V and J genes are TRBV5-1 and TRBJ1-2; TRBD1 might be the D (5 bases). V lost 5 bases and J 4 bases, leaving 27 bases between the germline ends. Germline V lookup: CDR1 SGHRS, CDR2 YFSETQ. CDR3 size: 18 residues.

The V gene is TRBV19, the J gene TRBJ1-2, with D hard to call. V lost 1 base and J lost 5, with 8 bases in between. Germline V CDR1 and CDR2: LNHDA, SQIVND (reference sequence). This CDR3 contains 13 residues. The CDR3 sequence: CASSIGREYGYTF. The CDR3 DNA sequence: TGTGCCAGTAGTATAGGACGCGAGTATGGCTACACCTTC. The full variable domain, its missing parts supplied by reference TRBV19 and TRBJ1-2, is DGGITQSPKYLFRKEGQNVTLSCEQNLNHDAMYWYRQDPGQGLRLIYYSQIVNDFQKGDIAEGYSVSREKKESFPLTVTSAQKNPTAFYLCASSIGREYGYTFGSGTRLTVV.

The CDR3 loop reads CASSKGDRDMQETQYF. The CDR3 DNA is TGTGCCAGCAGTAAAGGGGACAGGGATATGCAAGAGACCCAGTACTTC. The V call is TRBV6-1, the J call TRBJ2-5, with 9 nucleotides matching TRBD1. The germline V gene has CDR1 MNHNS and CDR2 SASEGT. The CDR3 runs 16 residues. With V trimmed by 5 bases and J by 2 bases, 9 bases remained unmatched.

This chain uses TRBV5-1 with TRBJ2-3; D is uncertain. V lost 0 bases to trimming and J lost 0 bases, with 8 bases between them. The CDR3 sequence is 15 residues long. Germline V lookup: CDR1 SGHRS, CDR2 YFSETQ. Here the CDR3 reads CASSLATTSTDTQYF. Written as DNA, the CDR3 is TGCGCCAGCAGCTTGGCGACAACTAGCACAGATACGCAGTATTTT.

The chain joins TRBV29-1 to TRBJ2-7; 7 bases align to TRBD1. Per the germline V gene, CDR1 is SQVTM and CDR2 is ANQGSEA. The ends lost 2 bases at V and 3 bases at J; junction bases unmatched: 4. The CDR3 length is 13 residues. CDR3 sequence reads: CSVELPGGYEQYV. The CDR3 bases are TGCAGCGTTGAACTCCCAGGGGGCTACGAGCAGTACGTC.